Listed below are T cell receptor beta chains from one sample, sequenced in a study of shared clonotypes between healthy human individuals. Assay used: immunoSEQ multiplex PCR; TCRdb lists only in-frame clones, some missing. The repertoire has 470,000 or so clones, approximately 84% of them found once; the top ten carry roughly 13%. Sequenced sample: PBMCs. The receptors derive from a woman aged 40 to 49 in good health. Some clones in this sample may be carry-over from other donors' samples. Both conserved end residues are part of each CDR3. D genes are given only for firm matches. Part of the rows lack a size; the others show once, few, many or a class for expanded clones.

D gene,V gene,J gene,clone size,CDR3 DNA,CDR3 protein
TRBD2,TRBV29-1,TRBJ2-1,.,TGCAGCGTCCTAGCGGAATCCTACAATGAGCAGTTCTTC,CSVLAESYNEQFF
.,TRBV7-2,TRBJ2-5,.,TGTGCCAGCAGCCGTACACGGGAGACCCAGTACTTC,CASSRTRETQYF
.,TRBV5-6,TRBJ2-5,once,TGTGCCAGCAGCTTGGGTCTTTGGGAGACCCAGTACTTC,CASSLGLWETQYF
.,TRBV6-5,TRBJ2-2,many,TGTGCCAGCAGTTACTCACTAAGCACCGGGGAGCTGTTTTTT,CASSYSLSTGELFF
.,TRBV9,TRBJ2-7,.,TGTGCCAGCAGCGCCTCCGGGACGGCGGGCTACGAGCAGTACTTC,CASSASGTAGYEQYF
.,TRBV9,TRBJ1-2,.,TGTGCCAGCAAGTCCGGGAGGTCATCGCATGGCTACACCTTC,CASKSGRSSHGYTF
.,TRBV11-2,TRBJ2-5,.,TGTGCCAGCAGCCTGGGACTTCAAGAGACCCAGTACTTC,CASSLGLQETQYF
TRBD1,TRBV18,TRBJ2-7,.,TGTGCCAGCTCACCACTAACCGGGACAGGAACCTACGAGCAGTACTTC,CASSPLTGTGTYEQYF
.,TRBV6-6,TRBJ1-3,.,TGTGCCAGCATAACATCAAGCTCTGGAAACACCATATATTTT,CASITSSSGNTIYF
TRBD2,TRBV7-7,TRBJ2-5,.,TGTGCCAGCAGCCCCGAGGGGAGGGTGGAGACCCAGTACTTC,CASSPEGRVETQYF
TRBD1,TRBV5-1,TRBJ2-2,.,TGCGCCAGCAGCTTGTGGGACAGGGTTGAAACCGGGGAGCTGTTTTTT,CASSLWDRVETGELFF
TRBD1,TRBV5-8,TRBJ2-2,.,TGTGCCATTAAGGGACAGGGGATAACGAACACCGGGGAGCTGTTTTTT,CAIKGQGITNTGELFF
TRBD2,TRBV5-6,TRBJ2-1,.,TGTGCCAGCAGTCTTGCGGATGTAGCGGGCGGTAATGAGCAGTTCTTC,CASSLADVAGGNEQFF
.,TRBV10-1,TRBJ2-5,.,TGCGCCAGCAGTGACGGGGGACAGACCGGCCGGGAGACCCAGTACTTC,CASSDGGQTGRETQYF
.,TRBV4-2,TRBJ2-2,few,TGTGCCAGCAGCTTGGACGCTAGGAGGAGCACCGGGGAGCTGTTTTTT,CASSLDARRSTGELFF
.,TRBV11-2,TRBJ1-1,.,TGTGCCAGCGGGTCCGTAACTGAAGCTTTCTTT,CASGSVTEAFF
.,TRBV7-2,TRBJ1-5,.,TGTGCCAGCAGCTTAGAATCAGGTAGCAATCAGCCCCAGCATTTT,CASSLESGSNQPQHF
.,TRBV6-1,TRBJ1-3,.,TGTGCCAGCAGGGGGGGCGGCGGAAACACCATATATTTT,CASRGGGGNTIYF
.,TRBV5-1,TRBJ2-1,.,TGCGCCAGCAGCTCGGGACCCGGAGGGGATGAGCAGTTCTTC,CASSSGPGGDEQFF
TRBD2,TRBV7-6,TRBJ2-7,many,TGTGCCAGCAGCTTGGGGGGGGTCTACGAGCAGTACTTC,CASSLGGVYEQYF
.,TRBV28,TRBJ1-1,few,TGTGCCAGCAGTTTAGTTTCCAGATTGCTAGCTGAAGCTTTCTTT,CASSLVSRLLAEAFF
TRBD2,TRBV28,TRBJ2-7,once,TGTGCCAGCAGTTTACCTGGACTAGCGGATAACCATTTC,CASSLPGLADNHF
.,TRBV6-6,TRBJ1-1,.,TGTGCCAGCAGAGCACAGGGGAACACTGAAGCTTTCTTT,CASRAQGNTEAFF